The rows below give T cell receptor beta chains drawn from one sample of a study of CD8 T cells in ankylosing spondylitis. Using its own MiXCR run on the 5' RACE reads, TCRdb lists one record per CDR3 protein. The sample has around 490,000 distinct CDR3 sequences, over 4% seen once. Sequenced sample: blood, either unsorted or a sorted T cell fraction (not recorded which). These TCRs come from a male donor with ankylosing spondylitis. The CDR3 runs from the conserved cysteine through the conserved F or W. A D gene is named only where the DNA matches it firmly. The listing skips clone size in some rows; elsewhere it reads once, few, many or a size class.

V	D	J	size	CDR3	DNA
TRBV20-1	NA	TRBJ2-5	many	CSARDRGQAQYF	TGCAGTGCTAGAGATCGAGGACAAGCCCAGTACTTC
TRBV29-1	NA	TRBJ2-5	many	CSVVGVGETQYF	TGCAGCGTTGTTGGGGTGGGTGAGACCCAGTACTTC
TRBV7-6	NA	TRBJ2-3	many	CASSLSLGEDTQYF	TGTGCCAGCAGCTTAAGCCTGGGGGAAGATACGCAGTATTTT
TRBV18	NA	TRBJ2-7	NA	CASSQLGGPYEQYF	TGTGCCAGCTCACAATTAGGGGGGCCCTACGAGCAGTACTTC
TRBV5-6	NA	TRBJ1-2	many	CASGQTPGGYTF	TGTGCCAGCGGACAGACCCCTGGTGGCTACACCTTC
TRBV3-1	NA	TRBJ2-7	many	CASSQDYKNYEQYF	TGTGCCAGCAGCCAAGATTATAAGAACTACGAGCAGTACTTC
TRBV28	NA	TRBJ2-1	NA	CATRQGGRAENEQFF	TGTGCCACCAGGCAGGGGGGGAGGGCCGAGAATGAGCAGTTCTTC
TRBV12-3/TRBV12-4	NA	TRBJ2-7	many	CASIENSGYEQYF	TGTGCCAGCATTGAAAATAGCGGCTACGAGCAGTACTTC
TRBV25-1	NA	TRBJ2-5	few	CASSPEEPHWETQYF	TGTGCCAGCAGTCCCGAAGAACCCCACTGGGAGACCCAGTACTTC
TRBV6-1	NA	TRBJ1-4	many	CASSRGGSGGEKLFF	TGTGCCAGCAGTCGCGGGGGATCCGGTGGGGAAAAACTGTTTTTT
TRBV7-7	NA	TRBJ2-2	many	CASSRIPNGELFF	TGTGCTAGCAGCCGGATCCCGAACGGGGAGCTGTTTTTT
TRBV20-1	NA	TRBJ2-1	few	CSATLGTYNEQFF	TGCAGTGCTACCTTGGGCACCTACAATGAGCAGTTCTTC
TRBV20-1	NA	TRBJ2-5	many	CSVGTSQETQYF	TGCAGTGTAGGGACATCCCAAGAGACCCAGTACTTC
TRBV10-2	TRBD1	TRBJ2-5	many	CASTLTGIEETQYF	TGCGCCAGCACATTGACAGGGATAGAGGAGACCCAGTACTTC
TRBV5-1	NA	TRBJ1-4	NA	CASSWDGTNEKLFF	TGCGCCAGCAGCTGGGACGGGACTAATGAAAAACTGTTTTTT
TRBV7-8	NA	TRBJ2-7	many	CASSAPGHLFYEQYF	TGTGCCAGCAGCGCGCCGGGACACCTCTTCTACGAGCAGTACTTC
TRBV6-2/TRBV6-3	NA	TRBJ2-3	many	CASSFGVTQYF	TGTGCCAGCAGTTTCGGAGTTACGCAGTATTTT
TRBV5-5	NA	TRBJ1-5	many	CASSFTGSNNQPQHF	TGTGCCAGCAGCTTTACAGGGTCTAACAATCAGCCCCAGCATTTT
TRBV5-1	NA	TRBJ2-3	many	CASSLESYTDTQYF	TGCGCCAGCAGCTTGGAATCCTATACAGATACGCAGTATTTT
TRBV5-4	TRBD2	TRBJ2-3	many	CASSLGLAGPTDTQYF	TGTGCCAGCAGCCTCGGACTAGCGGGGCCCACAGATACGCAGTATTTT
TRBV4-3	NA	TRBJ1-4	many	CASSQDPYRDGEKLFF	TGCGCCAGCAGCCAAGATCCCTACAGGGATGGTGAAAAACTGTTTTTT
TRBV4-3	NA	TRBJ2-1	few	CASKWSWRASYNEQFF	TGCGCCAGCAAATGGTCTTGGAGAGCAAGTTACAATGAGCAGTTCTTC
TRBV5-1	NA	TRBJ2-2	many	CASSLVKTGELFF	TGCGCCAGCAGCTTGGTGAAAACCGGGGAGCTGTTTTTT
TRBV12-3/TRBV12-4	TRBD2	TRBJ2-1	many	CASSFRAGGQEQFF	TGTGCCAGCAGTTTTAGGGCGGGGGGGCAAGAGCAGTTCTTC
TRBV5-1	TRBD2	TRBJ2-1	many	CASSKREAYNEQFF	TGCGCCAGCAGCAAGCGGGAGGCTTACAATGAGCAGTTCTTC
TRBV7-2	NA	TRBJ1-5	many	CASSQGRAGQPQHF	TGTGCCAGCAGCCAAGGAAGGGCAGGTCAGCCCCAGCATTTT
TRBV20-1	NA	TRBJ2-5	few	CSALQETQYF	TGCAGTGCACTTCAAGAGACCCAGTACTTC